The rows below give T cell receptor beta chains drawn from one sample of a study of patients and donors after allogeneic stem cell transplantation. One entry per CDR3 protein results from TCRdb running MiXCR on the RT-PCR reads. The top ten clones hold less than 40% of a sample with 150,000 to 200,000 distinct CDR3 sequences, around 41% of them seen once. The sequenced sample consisted of blood, either unsorted or a sorted T cell fraction (not recorded which). All receptors derive from a human donor who was either an allogeneic HSCT recipient or a stem cell or donor lymphocyte infusion donor (not recorded which). It is not recorded whose cells these are; they may come from a transplant donor. Each CDR3 is given with its conserved first and last residue. D genes are given only for firm matches. Some rows have no size entry. The others give once, few or many, or a class for an expanded clone.

TRBJ1-6 . few TRBV6-1 TGTGCCAGCAGTGAAAGGGGGTCCAATAATTCACCCCTCCACTTT CASSERGSNNSPLHF
TRBJ2-7 . once TRBV12-3/TRBV12-4 TGTGCCAGCAGTTTGCTCAGGGGCTACGAGCAGTACTTC CASSLLRGYEQYF
TRBJ1-1 . few TRBV15 TGTGCCACCAGCACCGTGCCCCAGGGCACTGAAGCTTTCTTT CATSTVPQGTEAFF
TRBJ2-7 TRBD1 . TRBV9 TGTGCCAGCAGCGTAGAGGGGACAGCCGCCTACGAGCAGTACTTC CASSVEGTAAYEQYF
TRBJ2-1 TRBD2 . TRBV7-7 TGTGCTAGCAGCTTAGCGGGATACTTC CASSLAGYF
TRBJ1-5 TRBD1 once TRBV3-1 TGTGCCAGCAGCCATCGACAGGGGGGTCAGCCCCAGCATTTT CASSHRQGGQPQHF
TRBJ2-1 TRBD2 . TRBV12-3/TRBV12-4 TGTGCCAGCGATAGCGGGAGGGAAAATGAGCAGTTCTTC CASDSGRENEQFF
TRBJ2-2 TRBD2 . TRBV7-3 TGTGCCAGCAGCTCCCAACCCTATAGCGGGTTCACCGGGGAGCTGTTTTTT CASSSQPYSGFTGELFF
TRBJ2-5 . few TRBV25-1 TGTGCCAGCACCCTTGAGGGAGGTGAGACCCAGTACTTC CASTLEGGETQYF
TRBJ2-7 . few TRBV6-2/TRBV6-3 TGTGCCGGCAGAGTGACAGCCTCCTACGAGCAGTACTTC CAGRVTASYEQYF
TRBJ1-1 TRBD1 . TRBV12-3/TRBV12-4 TGTGCCAGCAGTAACCCGGACAGGTCGAACACTGAAGCTTTCTTT CASSNPDRSNTEAFF
TRBJ1-6 . . TRBV5-6 TGTGCCAGCAGCTTGTCCATCGGTTCACCCCTCCACTTT CASSLSIGSPLHF
TRBJ2-2 TRBD1 . TRBV7-8 TGTGCCAGCAGCTTAGCCGTTGCAGGGGGCCACGGGGAGCTGTTTTTT CASSLAVAGGHGELFF
TRBJ2-1 . . TRBV7-7 TGTGCCAGCAGCTTAGGGGACCCGCCATACAATGAGCAGTTCTTC CASSLGDPPYNEQFF
TRBJ2-1 . . TRBV6-5 TGTGCCAGCAGCACTCTAGCGCTGAATGAGCAGTTCTTC CASSTLALNEQFF
TRBJ2-1 . . TRBV28 TGTGCCAGCAGCTGGGAGTGGGCTCCAAACAATGAGCAGTTCTTC CASSWEWAPNNEQFF
TRBJ1-1 . few TRBV7-2 TGTGCCAGCAGCTTAGTCGAGAGTACCGCTGAAGCTTTCTTT CASSLVESTAEAFF
TRBJ1-3 TRBD1 . TRBV5-1 TGCGCCAGCGGGACAGGTGGACCCGGGGGAAACACCATATATTTT CASGTGGPGGNTIYF
TRBJ2-3 TRBD2 once TRBV13 TGTGCCAGCAGCTTAGAGGTGGGACTAGCGGGAGCAGATACGCAGTATTTT CASSLEVGLAGADTQYF
TRBJ2-2 . . TRBV29-1 TGCAGCGTTGATGGGAGTGGGAACACCGGGGAGCTGTTTTTT CSVDGSGNTGELFF
TRBJ1-5 . . TRBV5-5 TGTGCCAGCAGCTTGCTGGCAACAGGGAAGGGCAATCAGCCCCAGCATTTT CASSLLATGKGNQPQHF
TRBJ1-1 . few TRBV30 TGTGCCTGGAACAGTAGCCCCACTGAAGCTTTCTTT CAWNSSPTEAFF
TRBJ1-4 TRBD1 . TRBV24-1 TGTGCCACCAGTGAACCTACAGGGGCAACTAATGAAAAACTGTTTTTT CATSEPTGATNEKLFF
TRBJ2-7 . few TRBV28 TGTGCCAGCAGTTTATCTAGGACGGACACGGGGGCGGACGAGCAGTACTTC CASSLSRTDTGADEQYF
TRBJ1-1 . few TRBV6-5 TGTGCCAGCAGTTTGAACCTGGGGACTGAAGCTTTCTTT CASSLNLGTEAFF
TRBJ1-5 TRBD1 few TRBV6-2/TRBV6-3 TGTGCCAGCAGTTACTCGGGACAGGGGAGCAATCAGCCCCAGCATTTT CASSYSGQGSNQPQHF
TRBJ1-2 . . TRBV27 TGTGCCAGCACCTTTAGAGTCGCAGGGACATCCTCTGGCTACACCTTC CASTFRVAGTSSGYTF
TRBJ1-1 TRBD1 . TRBV20-1 TGCAGTGCTAGAGACCGGGACAGGGGGCGAGCGGAAGCTTTCTTT CSARDRDRGRAEAFF
TRBJ2-1 TRBD2 . TRBV4-1 TGCGCCAGCAGCCAAAGCCTAGCGGGAGAAAATGAGCAGTTCTTC CASSQSLAGENEQFF
TRBJ1-3 . . TRBV9 TGTGCCAGCAGCGTAGTAGGGACACGGGTCTCTGGAAACACCATATATTTT CASSVVGTRVSGNTIYF
TRBJ1-1 . few TRBV4-1 TGCGCCAGCAGCCAAGTAACGGCCGTCCAGAACACTGAAGCTTTCTTT CASSQVTAVQNTEAFF
TRBJ2-2 TRBD2 . TRBV20-1 TGCAGTGCTAGAGATAAAGGACTAGTTAGCACCGGGGAGCTGTTTTTT CSARDKGLVSTGELFF
TRBJ1-1 . . TRBV27 TGTGCCAGCAGTCCACTCAAATGGCGGGACAACACTGAAGCTTTCTTT CASSPLKWRDNTEAFF